This is a list of T cell receptor beta chains from one sample in a study of T cells after yellow fever vaccination. TCRdb fed the 5' RACE reads into MiXCR, producing one record per CDR3 protein. The sample lists some 340,000 distinct CDR3 sequences; roughly 10% were seen once. The material sequenced was CD4+ T cells sorted from PBMCs, taken 45 days after the yellow fever booster vaccination. These TCRs come from a man aged 18 to 35 who received the YFV17D yellow fever vaccine. CDR3s include the opening cysteine and the closing phenylalanine or tryptophan. D genes are given only for firm matches. Where a row states a size, it is once, few, many or the class of an expanded clone; other rows omit it.

TGTGCCAGCAGCTCCCGACTAGCGGGGGTTGGAGATACGCAGTATTTT	CASSSRLAGVGDTQYF	16	few	TRBV7-2	TRBJ2-3	TRBD2
TGTGCCAGCAGCCAAGGGGTGAACGATCAGCCCCAGCATTTT	CASSQGVNDQPQHF	14	many	TRBV3-1	TRBJ1-5	.
TGTGCCAGCAGCCAAGGGACAGCTACACAAGAGACCCAGTACTTC	CASSQGTATQETQYF	15	few	TRBV4-2	TRBJ2-5	.
TGCGCCAGCAGCCAAGACAGGAGTATTGAGCAGTTCTTC	CASSQDRSIEQFF	13	.	TRBV4-1	TRBJ2-1	.
TGTGCCAGCAGTTTCCGGGGCATCTCTGGAAACACCATATATTTT	CASSFRGISGNTIYF	15	many	TRBV12-3/TRBV12-4	TRBJ1-3	.
TGCGCCAGCAGCCAGGACAGATCTGGAAACACCATATATTTT	CASSQDRSGNTIYF	14	.	TRBV4-1	TRBJ1-3	.
TGTGCCAGCAGCCCAAACCGGGGGAAAAACACTGAAGCTTTCTTT	CASSPNRGKNTEAFF	15	few	TRBV28	TRBJ1-1	.
TGTGCCAGCAGCTTCCGGACAGGGGCACGGGAGCCCCAGCATTTT	CASSFRTGAREPQHF	15	few	TRBV7-2	TRBJ1-5	TRBD1
TGCGCCAGCAGACAAGACAGGGAGACCCAGTACTTC	CASRQDRETQYF	12	many	TRBV5-1	TRBJ2-5	.
TGTGCCAACGGGACAGGGGCCTATACCGGGGAGCTGTTTTTT	CANGTGAYTGELFF	14	few	TRBV6-4	TRBJ2-2	TRBD1
TGTGCCAGCAGCTTAAGGACAGGGGTAACCGGGGAGCTGTTTTTT	CASSLRTGVTGELFF	15	many	TRBV7-2	TRBJ2-2	TRBD1
TGTGCCAGCTCAGACCGCGGGGGCGGAACAGATACGCAGTATTTT	CASSDRGGGTDTQYF	15	many	TRBV7-3	TRBJ2-3	.
TGTGCCAGCAGCGAATTCTGGGGCAGAGGCTACACCTTC	CASSEFWGRGYTF	13	.	TRBV9	TRBJ1-2	.
TGTGCCAGCAGAAGAGATGGGGCCGTGAGCAATCAGCCCCAGCATTTT	CASRRDGAVSNQPQHF	16	few	TRBV6-5	TRBJ1-5	.
TGTGCCAGCAGTCCTCGCCCCGAGGCCTACGAGCAGTACTTC	CASSPRPEAYEQYF	14	.	TRBV7-2	TRBJ2-7	.
TGCGCCAGCAGCCGAGTTAGCGGAGTCGACTCCTACGAGCAGTACTTC	CASSRVSGVDSYEQYF	16	many	TRBV4-1	TRBJ2-7	.
TGTGCCAGCAGTTTCACAACAGCGAACACTGAAGCTTTCTTT	CASSFTTANTEAFF	14	many	TRBV12-3/TRBV12-4	TRBJ1-1	.
TGTGCCAGCAGCTCCCGTGGACTTAATGAAAAACTGTTTTTT	CASSSRGLNEKLFF	14	many	TRBV11-2	TRBJ1-4	.
TGTGCCAGCAGTTCCCATTTGGGCGATGAGCAGTTCTTC	CASSSHLGDEQFF	13	.	TRBV2	TRBJ2-1	.
TGTGCCAGCAACCAGCCGGCAGGGGGCATAGAGACCCAGTACTTC	CASNQPAGGIETQYF	15	few	TRBV3-1	TRBJ2-5	TRBD1
TGTGCCAGCAGCTTAGAGGTTCAGACCGGGGAGCTGTTTTTT	CASSLEVQTGELFF	14	few	TRBV7-2	TRBJ2-2	.
TGTGCCAGCAGTTACTCCCGCTCGGGGCAGGTTTACTCACCCCTCCACTTT	CASSYSRSGQVYSPLHF	17	.	TRBV6-5	TRBJ1-6	.
TGCAGTGCTAGGTTGGACAGAAACACTGAAGCTTTCTTT	CSARLDRNTEAFF	13	.	TRBV20-1	TRBJ1-1	.
TGTGCCAGCAGTTCTAGGACTAGCGGGGGAGGTGAGCAGTTCTTC	CASSSRTSGGGEQFF	15	many	TRBV6-5	TRBJ2-1	TRBD2
TGTGCCAGCAGCCCACCGACAGGTACGCGCGCTGAAGCTTTCTTT	CASSPPTGTRAEAFF	15	.	TRBV9	TRBJ1-1	.
TGTGCCAGCACCTGGTTCGGACACACGAACACTGAAGCTTTCTTT	CASTWFGHTNTEAFF	15	few	TRBV5-6	TRBJ1-1	.
TGCGCCAGCAGCGGACTAGCGGGGTCGGTTGAGCAGTTCTTC	CASSGLAGSVEQFF	14	many	TRBV10-1	TRBJ2-1	TRBD2